A single sample gave rise to the 9 T cell receptor beta chains below, sequenced in a study of blood T cell repertoires in COVID-19 (dated by TCRdb to the early 2020s). Libraries were constructed by the immunoSEQ multiplex PCR assay. What TCRdb holds here is the immuneACCESS table cut down to in-frame rearrangements. Part of the clones is not present; checked against another copy, under half of the missing clones reflect an unresolved V gene, and the others are unexplained. Counted in this sample were around 300,000 clones; 86% of them appeared once. Under 15% of the sample lies in the top ten. The sequenced sample consisted of peripheral blood. All receptors come from a woman between 70 and 85 years old with COVID-19, enrolled during active disease.

This clone was seen more than once but under ten times. The chain links TRBV6-6 to TRBJ1-2; D is unclear. The CDR3 is made up of 13 amino acids. The V gene's germline CDR1 is MNHNY and CDR2 SVGAGI (reference sequence). V gave up 4 bases and J gave up 5 bases, with 11 bases separating them. The CDR3 DNA follows: TGTGCCAGCAGTTCCGCCCGGGGTTATGGCTACACCTTC. Translated, it gives CASSSARGYGYTF.

To note about this clone: The same CDR3 arises from other DNA sequences in this sample as well. The chain couples TRBV30 to TRBJ1-2, with TRBD1 identical over 7 bases. Looked up from germline, CDR1 is GTSNPN and CDR2 is SVGIG (reference sequence). This CDR3 spans 13 amino acids. The ends lost 3 bases at V and 1 base at J; junction bases unmatched: 2. CDR3 protein: CAWSRDSNYGYTF. Written as DNA, the CDR3 is TGTGCCTGGAGCCGGGACAGTAACTATGGCTACACCTTC.

The chain has TRBV5-6 and TRBJ1-6; TRBD1 agrees at 9 bases. The germline CDR1 and CDR2 sequences are SGHDT and YYEEEE. V gave up 4 bases and J gave up 8 bases; unmatched junction bases: 4. This CDR3 has 14 residues. The CDR3 region is CASSPGQGYSPLHF. As DNA, the CDR3 is TGTGCCAGCAGCCCGGGACAGGGCTATTCACCCCTCCACTTT. Combining the CDR3 with reference TRBV5-6 and TRBJ1-6 gives the whole variable domain DAGVTQSPTHLIKTRGQQVTLRCSPKSGHDTVSWYQQALGQGPQFIFQYYEEEERQRGNFPDRFSGHQFPNYSSELNVNALLLGDSALYLCASSPGQGYSPLHFGNGTRLTVT.

The chain has TRBV30 and TRBJ1-1, with 10 bases lining up with TRBD1. This CDR3 contains 13 residues. Trimming cost V 3 bases and J 7 bases; bases outside gene matches: 5. Looked up from germline, CDR1 is GTSNPN and CDR2 is SVGIG (reference sequence). The CDR3 DNA is TGTGCCTGGAGCCGACAGGGGGCAGATGAAGCTTTCTTT. This codes for CAWSRQGADEAFF.

Of note for this clone: Just one base apart from a much larger clone, this may be a read error. Distinct nucleotide sequences in the sample also encode this CDR3. This rearrangement joins TRBV5-1 to TRBJ2-3, with TRBD1 matching 8 bases. CDR3 length: 14 amino acids. Germline trimming cut 3 bases from V and 1 base from J; bases unmatched to any gene: 1. Germline V lookup: CDR1 SGHRS, CDR2 YFSETQ. The CDR3 loop reads CASSSQGGTDTQYF. CDR3 sequence (DNA): TGCGCCAGCAGCTCACAGGGGGGCACAGATACGCAGTATTTT.

This clone was observed once. The chain links TRBV5-6 to TRBJ1-2; maybe TRBD1 (5 bases). Deletions cut 4 bases from V and 5 bases from J, with 9 bases between. The CDR3 covers 12 residues. Germline loops: CDR1 SGHDT, CDR2 YYEEEE. The CDR3 region has the DNA TGTGCCAGCAGCCCGGGGGAGTATGGCTACACCTTC. Amino acids: CASSPGEYGYTF.

This chain links TRBV28 with TRBJ1-2; 9 bases match TRBD1. The germline CDR1 and CDR2 sequences are MDHEN and SYDVKM. The CDR3 loop spans 13 amino acids. After removal of 6 bases from V and 5 bases from J, the junction contained 4 bases not matched to a gene. The CDR3 protein is CASRTGGLYGYTF. The CDR3 coding sequence is TGTGCCAGCAGGACAGGGGGTTTATATGGCTACACCTTC.

CDR3 loop: CSARAFEKLFF. In nucleotides, the CDR3 is TGCAGTGCTAGGGCCTTTGAAAAACTGTTTTTT. This rearrangement joins TRBV20-1 to TRBJ1-4, with no clear D. This CDR3 spans 11 amino acids. Germline V CDR1 and CDR2: DFQATT, SNEGSKA (reference sequence). The V end was cut by 3 bases, the J end by 7 bases, with 6 bases between.

This CDR3 reads CASSSGTRGETQYF. The CDR3 DNA is TGCGCCAGCAGCTCCGGGACTAGAGGAGAGACCCAGTACTTC. This sequence joins TRBV5-1 and TRBJ2-5, with TRBD2 matching 8 bases. This CDR3 spans 14 amino acids. The V gene end was trimmed by 3 bases and the J gene end by 4 bases; junction bases not matched to a gene: 5. Per germline, CDR1 SGHRS and CDR2 YFSETQ.